This is a list of T cell receptor beta chains from one sample in a study of shared clonotypes between healthy human individuals. The data were produced by immunoSEQ multiplex PCR, yet TCRdb's version contains in-frame clones alone and is incomplete. The sample has millions of clones; roughly 94% are singletons. Material for sequencing was naive CD4+ T cells sorted from blood. The origin of the receptors is a man between 18 and 35 years old in good health. Each CDR3 is given with its conserved first and last residue. D genes are given only for firm matches. Rows may omit the clone size; those that give it use once, few, many or a size class.

clone size: .; V gene: TRBV29-1; D gene: .; J gene: TRBJ1-1; CDR3 DNA: TGCAGCGTTAAGCCGAGTGGGGGGATGAACACTGAAGCTTTCTTT; CDR3 protein: CSVKPSGGMNTEAFF
clone size: .; V gene: TRBV15; D gene: .; J gene: TRBJ2-3; CDR3 DNA: TGTGCCACCAGCCCCCAAGCCTGGGGACTGGTCAGTACGCAGTATTTT; CDR3 protein: CATSPQAWGLVSTQYF
clone size: .; V gene: TRBV27; D gene: TRBD1; J gene: TRBJ2-7; CDR3 DNA: TGTGCCAGCAGCCGCCCCCGACAGGGTCAGTACGAGCAGTACTTC; CDR3 protein: CASSRPRQGQYEQYF
clone size: once; V gene: TRBV13; D gene: .; J gene: TRBJ1-2; CDR3 DNA: TGTGCCAGCAGCCAACTCTGGTCGGCCCCCGGCGGCTACACCTTC; CDR3 protein: CASSQLWSAPGGYTF
clone size: .; V gene: TRBV19; D gene: .; J gene: TRBJ1-5; CDR3 DNA: TGTGCCAGTAGTAAGGGCAGGGACTTTAGCAATCAGCCCCAGCATTTT; CDR3 protein: CASSKGRDFSNQPQHF
clone size: .; V gene: TRBV6-6; D gene: .; J gene: TRBJ2-1; CDR3 DNA: TGTGCCAGCAGTTGGGGAATAGGCTACAATGAGCAGTTCTTC; CDR3 protein: CASSWGIGYNEQFF
clone size: .; V gene: TRBV7-9; D gene: TRBD2; J gene: TRBJ2-7; CDR3 DNA: TGTGCCAGCAGCTTAGCTAGCGGGATACACGAGCAGTACTTC; CDR3 protein: CASSLASGIHEQYF
clone size: .; V gene: TRBV27; D gene: .; J gene: TRBJ1-2; CDR3 DNA: TGTGCCAGCGCCAAAGCTAACTATGGCTACACCTTC; CDR3 protein: CASAKANYGYTF
clone size: .; V gene: TRBV9; D gene: .; J gene: TRBJ1-1; CDR3 DNA: TGTGCCAGCAGTGAGGTCCCGAGCGCGAGGAACACTGAAGCTTTCTTT; CDR3 protein: CASSEVPSARNTEAFF
clone size: once; V gene: TRBV27; D gene: TRBD1; J gene: TRBJ1-4; CDR3 DNA: TGTGCCAGCAGAATTAAGACAGGGGGCATTGGAAAACTGTTTTTT; CDR3 protein: CASRIKTGGIGKLFF
clone size: .; V gene: TRBV5-6; D gene: .; J gene: TRBJ2-5; CDR3 DNA: TGTGCCAGCAGCTTGCGGGGGCGGGAGACCCAGTACTTC; CDR3 protein: CASSLRGRETQYF
clone size: .; V gene: TRBV7-2; D gene: .; J gene: TRBJ2-5; CDR3 DNA: TGTGCCAGCAGCTTAGCGCATTGGGAGACCCAGTACTTC; CDR3 protein: CASSLAHWETQYF
clone size: .; V gene: TRBV10-3; D gene: TRBD2; J gene: TRBJ2-1; CDR3 DNA: TGTGCCATCAGTGCTCGGACTAGCGGGAACGATGAGCAGTTCTTC; CDR3 protein: CAISARTSGNDEQFF
clone size: once; V gene: TRBV6-5; D gene: TRBD2; J gene: TRBJ2-3; CDR3 DNA: TGTGCCAGCAGTTACTCGGGACTAGCGGGAGCAGATACGCAGTATTTT; CDR3 protein: CASSYSGLAGADTQYF
clone size: .; V gene: TRBV7-2; D gene: TRBD1; J gene: TRBJ1-2; CDR3 DNA: TGTGCCAGCAGCTTGGACAGGGCTGGCTACACCTTC; CDR3 protein: CASSLDRAGYTF
clone size: .; V gene: TRBV5-4; D gene: .; J gene: TRBJ2-1; CDR3 DNA: TGTGCCAGCAGCTTGGACCCCTACAATGAGCAGTTCTTC; CDR3 protein: CASSLDPYNEQFF
clone size: .; V gene: TRBV10-2; D gene: .; J gene: TRBJ2-7; CDR3 DNA: TGCGCCAGCAGTGAAGGTAGGGCGGGAACCGACGAGCAGTACTTC; CDR3 protein: CASSEGRAGTDEQYF
clone size: .; V gene: TRBV4-3; D gene: TRBD1; J gene: TRBJ2-7; CDR3 DNA: TGCGCCAGCAGCCGAGGGACAGAGTACGAGCAGTACTTC; CDR3 protein: CASSRGTEYEQYF
clone size: .; V gene: TRBV28; D gene: .; J gene: TRBJ1-2; CDR3 DNA: TGTGCCAGCAGTTTATCTTCCGGGACTGCCTATGGCTACACCTTC; CDR3 protein: CASSLSSGTAYGYTF
clone size: .; V gene: TRBV5-1; D gene: TRBD2; J gene: TRBJ2-1; CDR3 DNA: TGCGCCAGCAGCGCCGTCGGGCTAGCGGGGGGGCCTTCGCACAATGAGCAGTTCTTC; CDR3 protein: CASSAVGLAGGPSHNEQFF
clone size: .; V gene: TRBV19; D gene: .; J gene: TRBJ2-7; CDR3 DNA: TGTGCCAGTAGTATAGACCGGGAATACGAGCAGTACTTC; CDR3 protein: CASSIDREYEQYF
clone size: .; V gene: TRBV7-6; D gene: TRBD1; J gene: TRBJ1-2; CDR3 DNA: TGTGCCAGCAGCCCCCCAGGGGGCTATGGCTACACCTTC; CDR3 protein: CASSPPGGYGYTF
clone size: .; V gene: TRBV7-9; D gene: .; J gene: TRBJ2-7; CDR3 DNA: TGTGCCAGCAGCTTAAGCCAGGCCTTCTACGAGCAGTACTTC; CDR3 protein: CASSLSQAFYEQYF
clone size: .; V gene: TRBV10-2; D gene: .; J gene: TRBJ1-4; CDR3 DNA: TGCGCCAGCAGTGAAAGGAACTCTAATGAAAAACTGTTTTTT; CDR3 protein: CASSERNSNEKLFF
clone size: .; V gene: TRBV2; D gene: .; J gene: TRBJ2-1; CDR3 DNA: TGTGCCAGCAGTAAACACGGCAATGAGCAGTTCTTC; CDR3 protein: CASSKHGNEQFF
clone size: .; V gene: TRBV28; D gene: .; J gene: TRBJ1-5; CDR3 DNA: TGTGCCAGCCGACTTGAGAGGGGGGGCAATCAGCCCCAGCATTTT; CDR3 protein: CASRLERGGNQPQHF
clone size: .; V gene: TRBV27; D gene: .; J gene: TRBJ1-1; CDR3 DNA: TGTGCCAGCAGTTCTCGTCAGAACACTGAAGCTTTCTTT; CDR3 protein: CASSSRQNTEAFF
clone size: .; V gene: TRBV5-1; D gene: .; J gene: TRBJ1-6; CDR3 DNA: TGCGCCAGCAGCCCCGGACCCTATAATTCACCCCTCCACTTT; CDR3 protein: CASSPGPYNSPLHF
clone size: .; V gene: TRBV27; D gene: .; J gene: TRBJ1-5; CDR3 DNA: TGTGCCAGCAGTTCCCTTTCGAGAGGGGGTAGCAATCAGCCCCAGCATTTT; CDR3 protein: CASSSLSRGGSNQPQHF
clone size: .; V gene: TRBV28; D gene: .; J gene: TRBJ2-3; CDR3 DNA: TGTGCCAGCAGCTATCTCCGGACCGGGGCAGATACGCAGTATTTT; CDR3 protein: CASSYLRTGADTQYF
clone size: .; V gene: TRBV11-2; D gene: .; J gene: TRBJ1-5; CDR3 DNA: TGTGCCAGCAGCCCCGGCGAGGTGGGGCAGCCCCAGCATTTT; CDR3 protein: CASSPGEVGQPQHF
clone size: once; V gene: TRBV7-9; D gene: TRBD1; J gene: TRBJ2-1; CDR3 DNA: TGTGCCAGCAGCGCTAATCCGGGACAGGCTAACAATGAGCAGTTCTTC; CDR3 protein: CASSANPGQANNEQFF